This is a list of T cell receptor beta chains from one sample in a study of regulatory T cells in long-lasting Graves disease. Using its own MiXCR run on the multiplex PCR reads, TCRdb lists one record per CDR3 protein. The sample consists of about 620,000 distinct CDR3 sequences, around 15% of them appearing once. These data also featured in a second study, about T cells in Graves' hyperthyroidism and ophthalmopathy.

The specimen comprised peripheral blood mononuclear cells (PBMCs), sampled at new diagnosis, from a patient treated with antithyroid drugs. Receptor source: a young woman with Graves disease. The CDR3 runs from the conserved cysteine through the conserved F or W. A D gene is named only where the DNA matches it firmly. Clone size is shown for a subset of rows, as once, few, many or a class of expanded clone.

>NA|TRBJ1-2|TRBV28|12|TRBD1
TGTGCCAGCAGCGTCACAGGGGCCGGCTACACCTTC
CASSVTGAGYTF
>few|TRBJ2-3|TRBV18|13|NA
TGTGCCAGCTCATCCAGACGGACAGATACGCAGTATTTT
CASSSRRTDTQYF
>NA|TRBJ2-7|TRBV7-2|12|NA
TGTGCCAGCAGCTTAGTGCGGTTCAAGCAGTACTTC
CASSLVRFKQYF
>many|TRBJ1-1|TRBV3-1|12|NA
TGTGCCAGCAGCCAGTCCACAGGGAGAGCTTTCTTT
CASSQSTGRAFF
>few|TRBJ2-3|TRBV28|17|NA
TGTGCCAGCAGTTTATTCCAAGGGGCGGGATCCACAGATACGCAGTATTTT
CASSLFQGAGSTDTQYF
>NA|TRBJ2-6|TRBV7-6|18|TRBD1
TGTGCCAGCAGCCCTCGGGGAGGACAGGGGGTCGGGGCCAACGTCCTGACTTTC
CASSPRGGQGVGANVLTF
>NA|TRBJ1-4|TRBV11-2|14|NA
TGTGCCAGCAGCTTGAATATGGAGCGTGAAAAACTGCTTTTT
CASSLNMEREKLLF
>few|TRBJ2-2|TRBV10-3|13|NA
TGTGCCATCACTGGGGCGAACACCGGGGAGCTGTTTTTT
CAITGANTGELFF
>NA|TRBJ1-5|TRBV27|15|NA
TGTGCCAGGACAACTTACACCTTTAGCAATCAGCCCCAGCATTTT
CARTTYTFSNQPQHF
>NA|TRBJ1-3|TRBV14|14|NA
TGTGCCAGCAGCCAAGGTCCGCTAGGAAACACCATATATTTT
CASSQGPLGNTIYF
>few|TRBJ2-7|TRBV5-1|13|TRBD1
TGCGCCAGCAGCACGGGACAGGGGGACGAGCAGTACTTC
CASSTGQGDEQYF
>many|TRBJ2-3|TRBV7-9|13|NA
TGTGCCAGCAGCTTAGTAAGCACAGATACGCAGTATTTT
CASSLVSTDTQYF
>NA|TRBJ1-3|TRBV11-3|16|NA
TGTGCCAGCAGCTTCCACGATGAGGGCTCTGGAAACACCATATATTTT
CASSFHDEGSGNTIYF
>once|TRBJ2-7|TRBV12-3/TRBV12-4|13|NA
TGTGCCAGCAGGGTCACGGGAATATACGAGCAGTACTTC
CASRVTGIYEQYF
>NA|TRBJ2-1|TRBV27|16|TRBD2
TGTGCCAGCAGTTCTACTAGCGGAGTCTCCTACAATGAGCAGTTCTTC
CASSSTSGVSYNEQFF
>NA|TRBJ1-3|TRBV15|19|NA
TGTGCCACCAGCAGAGATTTGTCCGGGGGCGGGGAGTCTGGAAACACCATATATTTT
CATSRDLSGGGESGNTIYF
>NA|TRBJ1-1|TRBV5-6|15|TRBD1
TGTGCCAGCAGCTCCGGGACAGGGTATGTAACCGAAGCTTTCTTT
CASSSGTGYVTEAFF
>NA|TRBJ1-5|TRBV7-9|13|NA
TGTGCCAGCAGCCGTACAGCTTATCAGCCCCAGCATTTT
CASSRTAYQPQHF
>few|TRBJ1-5|TRBV28|13|NA
TGTGCCAGCAGCCTTTATGCCAATCAGCCCCAGCATTTT
CASSLYANQPQHF
>few|TRBJ2-3|TRBV5-1|15|NA
TGCGCCAGCAGCTCCGACAGCCACGGCACAGATACGCAGTATTTT
CASSSDSHGTDTQYF
>many|TRBJ1-1|TRBV10-3|16|TRBD1
TGTGCCATCAGTGAGAGTGGCAGGGCAGGGGGAGGTGAAGCTTTCTTT
CAISESGRAGGGEAFF
>few|TRBJ2-3|TRBV6-1|15|TRBD1
TGTGCCAGCAAAAACAGGGGAGTGAGCACAGATACGCAGTATTTT
CASKNRGVSTDTQYF
>many|TRBJ1-6|TRBV2|14|NA
TGTGCCAGCAGTGTCGCGGGAGATAATTCACCCCTCCACTTT
CASSVAGDNSPLHF
>many|TRBJ2-1|TRBV28|15|NA
TGTGCCAGCAGGCTCGGTGGGGTTTCCTACAATGAGCAGTTCTTC
CASRLGGVSYNEQFF
>many|TRBJ2-3|TRBV7-6|12|NA
TGTGCCAGCAGCTTAGCGCCAGGCCCGCAGTATTTT
CASSLAPGPQYF
>few|TRBJ2-1|TRBV29-1|13|TRBD1
TGCAGCGTTTGGGACAGGGGCATAAATGAGCAGTTCTTC
CSVWDRGINEQFF
>NA|TRBJ2-7|TRBV9|12|NA
TGTGCCAGCAGCGACACCTCCTACGAGCAGTACTTC
CASSDTSYEQYF
>many|TRBJ1-5|TRBV2|15|NA
TGTGCCAGCAGTGACCGTGGGGCTAGCAATCAGCCCCAGCATTTT
CASSDRGASNQPQHF
>many|TRBJ2-7|TRBV15|14|TRBD2
TGTGCCACCAGCAGAGAATGGGAGGGGAACGAGCAGTACTTC
CATSREWEGNEQYF
>few|TRBJ1-1|TRBV14|13|NA
TGTGCCAGCAGCCAAGAGTTTAGGAAAGAAGCTTTCTTT
CASSQEFRKEAFF
>few|TRBJ2-7|TRBV6-1|16|NA
TGTGCCAGCAGTGAAACTCCCGGGACATGGCCTGGCGAGCAGTACTTC
CASSETPGTWPGEQYF
>many|TRBJ2-7|TRBV7-9|17|TRBD2
TGTGCCAGCAGCGCCATGAGGCTAGCGGGAGCCGCAGGGGAGCAGTACTTC
CASSAMRLAGAAGEQYF
>many|TRBJ2-3|TRBV20-1|11|NA
TGCAGTGGGGCCCCCACAGATACGCAGTATTTT
CSGAPTDTQYF
>few|TRBJ2-7|TRBV4-2|13|NA
TGTGCCAGCAGCCGGCGGACTACCTACGAGCAGTACTTC
CASSRRTTYEQYF
>NA|TRBJ2-2|TRBV15|18|NA
TGTGCCACCAGCAGAGATCCCCGTTCGGGGCGAGGCACCGGGGAGCTGTTTTTT
CATSRDPRSGRGTGELFF
>NA|TRBJ2-1|TRBV24-1|16|TRBD2
TGTGCCACCAGTGATTGGACTAGCTCCGGGCACAATGAGCAGTTCTTC
CATSDWTSSGHNEQFF
>NA|TRBJ2-2|TRBV28|15|NA
TGTGCCAGCAGTTTATTCCCCAGGGACACCGGGGAGCTGTTTTTT
CASSLFPRDTGELFF
>NA|TRBJ1-2|TRBV15|13|NA
TGTGCCAGCAGCGTGAGACAGTCGGCGGGCTACACCTTC
CASSVRQSAGYTF
>NA|TRBJ2-1|TRBV14|15|TRBD2
TGTGCCAGCAGCCAAACTAGCGGGAGGGCCGGTGAGCAGTTCTTC
CASSQTSGRAGEQFF